This record covers a single TCR beta chain. Its antigen is not identified. The data belong to a study of beta chain features in type 1 diabetes. Overall study findings and caveats: Patients with Type 1 diabetes showed moderately but significantly shorter TCRB CDR3s in all four CD4+ subsets. When VDJ junctions were examined, type 1 diabetes patients showed fewer insertions and more deletions.

As every portion of the isolated RNA was reverse transcribed, the sequencing read expressed TCRB transcripts. Assay: immunoSEQ multiplex PCR; the TCRdb copy retains only in-frame clones and omits some. Of about half a million clones listed, approximately 28% were seen once; the top ten hold 0.05% to 0.07%. Germline assignment: CDR1 SGDLS and CDR2 YYNGEE. V lost 0 bases and J 7 bases, leaving 17 bases between the germline ends. The CDR3 has 15 amino acids. Heparinised blood was drawn once per donor, averaging about 0.11 L. Staining for CD45RO/CCR7/CD25/CD127/CD95/CD27 allowed sorting of CD4+ naive, central memory, regulatory and stem cell-like memory cells.

The chain joins TRBV9 to TRBJ2-7; D possibly corresponds to TRBD2 (6 bases). This sequence originates from a young man in good health. Input material: naive CD4+ T cells from blood. The CDR3 bases are TGTGCCAGCAGCGTAGGGTCTAGCGTATCAGGGGAGCAGTACTTC. Amino acids: CASSVGSSVSGEQYF.